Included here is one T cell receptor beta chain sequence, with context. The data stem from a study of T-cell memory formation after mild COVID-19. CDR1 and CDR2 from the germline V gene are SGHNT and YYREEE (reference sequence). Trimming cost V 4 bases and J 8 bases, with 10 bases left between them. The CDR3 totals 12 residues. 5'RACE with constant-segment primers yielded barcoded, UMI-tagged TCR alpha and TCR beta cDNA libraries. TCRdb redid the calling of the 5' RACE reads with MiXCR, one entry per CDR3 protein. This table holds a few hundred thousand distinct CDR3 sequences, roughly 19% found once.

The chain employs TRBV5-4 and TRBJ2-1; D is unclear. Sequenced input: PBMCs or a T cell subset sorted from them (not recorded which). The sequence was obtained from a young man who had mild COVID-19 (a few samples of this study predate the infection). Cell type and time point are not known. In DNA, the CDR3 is TGTGCCAGCAGCGCCCCATTGGATGAGCAGTTCTTC. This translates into CASSAPLDEQFF.